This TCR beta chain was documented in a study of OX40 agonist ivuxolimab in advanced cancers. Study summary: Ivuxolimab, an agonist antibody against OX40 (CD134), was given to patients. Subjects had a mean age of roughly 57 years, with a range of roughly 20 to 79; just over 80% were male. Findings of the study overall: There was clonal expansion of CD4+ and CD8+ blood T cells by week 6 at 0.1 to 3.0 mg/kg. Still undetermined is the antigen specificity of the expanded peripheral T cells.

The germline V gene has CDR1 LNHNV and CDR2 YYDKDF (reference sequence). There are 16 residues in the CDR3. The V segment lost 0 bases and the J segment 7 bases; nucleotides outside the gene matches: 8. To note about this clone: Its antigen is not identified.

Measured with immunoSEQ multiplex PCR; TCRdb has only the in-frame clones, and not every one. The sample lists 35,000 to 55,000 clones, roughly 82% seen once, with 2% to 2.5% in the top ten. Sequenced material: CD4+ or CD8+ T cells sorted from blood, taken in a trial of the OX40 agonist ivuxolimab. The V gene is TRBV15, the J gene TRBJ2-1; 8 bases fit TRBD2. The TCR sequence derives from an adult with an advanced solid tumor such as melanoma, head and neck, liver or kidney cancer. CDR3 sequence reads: CATSRDGPGGPNEQFF. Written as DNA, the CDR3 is TGTGCCACCAGCAGAGATGGGCCGGGAGGGCCGAATGAGCAGTTCTTC.